One sample yielded the 9 T cell receptor beta chains listed below, sequenced in a study of technical replicates of blood from a few donors. The assay was immunoSEQ multiplex PCR, and TCRdb's table has in-frame clones only and misses some. The sample shows tens of thousands of clones, about 90% of them seen only once. The material sequenced was T cells isolated from PBMCs. These TCRs come from a human donor in good health.

J is TRBJ2-5 and V is TRBV10-3; 10 nucleotides line up with TRBD2. V lost 5 bases, J lost 5 bases, and 5 bases stayed unmatched. Germline assignment: CDR1 ENHRY and CDR2 SYGVKD. The CDR3 runs to 14 residues. Here the CDR3 reads CAISSSGRGETQYF. CDR3 in DNA: TGTGCCATCAGTTCGAGCGGGAGGGGGGAGACCCAGTACTTC.

This chain joins TRBV28 and TRBJ2-7; no clear D gene. The CDR3 totals 12 residues. V lost 7 bases, J lost 3 bases, and 10 bases lay in between. Germline V gives CDR1 MDHEN, CDR2 SYDVKM. The CDR3 is CASNFAYYEQYF. The DNA for the CDR3 is TGTGCCAGCAACTTTGCATACTACGAGCAGTACTTC.

The chain combines TRBV5-1 with TRBJ1-2; maybe TRBD1 (6 bases). Germline-derived CDR1 and CDR2 are SGHRS and YFSETQ. The CDR3 spans 14 residues. Trimming left V 4 bases short and J 7 bases short, with 17 bases between. The CDR3 loop reads CASSPTRTGIGYTF. In DNA, the CDR3 is TGCGCCAGCAGCCCTACCCGAACAGGGATTGGCTACACCTTC. The whole variable domain, filled in from reference TRBV5-1 and TRBJ1-2, reads KAGVTQTPRYLIKTRGQQVTLSCSPISGHRSVSWYQQTPGQGLQFLFEYFSETQRNKGNFPGRFSGRQFSNSRSEMNVSTLELGDSALYLCASSPTRTGIGYTFGSGTRLTVV.

The chain links TRBV15 to TRBJ2-7, with 9 bases that match TRBD2. Germline trimming cut 1 base from V and 6 bases from J; bases unmatched to any gene: 4. This CDR3 is 14 amino acids long. Germline CDR1 reads LNHNV; CDR2 reads YYDKDF (reference sequence). The CDR3, as DNA: TGTGCCACCAGCAGAGGTAGCGGGAGCGTCGAGCAGTACTTC. It encodes CATSRGSGSVEQYF.

This clone was detected a few times. The J gene is TRBJ1-1, the V gene TRBV12-1. TRBV12-1 is annotated as a pseudogene. The CDR3 runs 14 residues. The CDR3, as DNA: TGTGCCAGCGCCACGAGGGCCCCGAACACTGAAGCTTTCTTT. Protein sequence: CASATRAPNTEAFF.

This rearrangement joins TRBV7-2 to TRBJ2-7; weak D call: TRBD2 (5 bases). CDR3 length: 15 residues. Germline loops: CDR1 SGHTA, CDR2 FQGNSA. The V gene lost 3 bases and the J gene lost 2 bases, with 14 bases spanning the gap. CDR3 sequence (DNA): TGTGCCAGCAGCTTCGGGGTCCTTCTCCCCTACGAGCAGTACTTC. Its protein is CASSFGVLLPYEQYF.

The chain uses TRBV5-6 and TRBJ1-5; TRBD1 matches 7 bases. V dropped 2 bases and J dropped 6; count of bases not matched to a gene: 8. The CDR3 is made up of 15 amino acids. Per germline, CDR1 SGHDT and CDR2 YYEEEE. CDR3 loop: CASSFGGGLGQPQHF. CDR3 nucleotides: TGTGCCAGCAGCTTCGGAGGGGGCCTCGGTCAGCCCCAGCATTTT.

This clone has only a few counts. The V call is TRBV28, the J call TRBJ1-5; D not resolved. V dropped 5 bases and J dropped 9 bases, with 17 bases sitting between them. Germline CDR1 is MDHEN and CDR2 is SYDVKM. This CDR3 is 14 amino acids long. CDR3 amino acids: CASSDLTGIRPQHF. Written as DNA, the CDR3 is TGTGCCAGCAGTGATCTGACGGGTATCAGGCCCCAGCATTTT.

The chain is built from TRBV18 and TRBJ2-7, with 8 bases aligning to TRBD1. Per germline, CDR1 KGHSH and CDR2 LQKENI. CDR3 length: 15 amino acids. J was trimmed by 3 bases and V by 3 bases; bases with no gene match: 7. The CDR3 DNA follows: TGTGCCAGCTCACCCCCCCGGGGACAGGTCTACGAGCAGTACTTC. This translates into CASSPPRGQVYEQYF.